These 26 T cell receptor beta chains were all obtained from the same sample, sequenced in a study of blood T cell repertoires in COVID-19. Using immunoSEQ multiplex PCR, the repertoire was profiled, and TCRdb retains in-frame clones only, with some absent. This repertoire shows 95,000 to 110,000 clones, approximately 88% found once; its top ten account for 6.5% to 7%. Sequenced sample: peripheral blood. The receptors shown here come from a man aged 45-60 years with active or convalescent COVID-19.

V usage is TRBV4-3 and J usage is TRBJ2-1, with D maybe TRBD1 (6 bases). The germline V gene has CDR1 LGHNA and CDR2 YSLEER. V was pared by 1 base and J by 5 bases, with 9 bases between. The CDR3 sequence is 14 residues long. CDR3 sequence: CASSQADRDNEQFF. For the CDR3, the DNA is TGCGCCAGCAGCCAAGCGGACAGAGACAATGAGCAGTTCTTC.

The chain recombines TRBV28 with TRBJ2-6, with 8 bases that match TRBD1. The ends lost 6 bases at V and 0 bases at J; junction bases unmatched: 7. This CDR3 is built from 17 residues. Germline V gene lookup returns CDR1 MDHEN and CDR2 SYDVKM. The CDR3 reads CASRRQGWSSGANVLTF. The CDR3 DNA reads as TGTGCCAGCAGACGACAGGGGTGGAGCTCTGGGGCCAACGTCCTGACTTTC. The full variable domain, rest sourced from reference TRBV28 and TRBJ2-6, is DVKVTQSSRYLVKRTGEKVFLECVQDMDHENMFWYRQDPGLGLRLIYFSYDVKMKEKGDIPEGYSVSREKKERFSLILESASTNQTSMYLCASRRQGWSSGANVLTFGAGSRLTVL.

This chain joins TRBV10-3 and TRBJ1-5; 10 nucleotides agree with TRBD1. Losses at the gene ends were 0 bases for V and 7 bases for J; bases not matched to a gene: 9. Germline V gene sequence: CDR1 ENHRY, CDR2 SYGVKD. The CDR3 has 17 amino acids. CDR3 loop: CAISESYGQGGRQPQHF. CDR3 in DNA: TGTGCCATCAGTGAGTCGTACGGACAGGGGGGACGACAGCCCCAGCATTTT.

The chain links TRBV28 to TRBJ2-2; D gene unclear. CDR1 MDHEN and CDR2 SYDVKM come from the germline V gene. The CDR3 sequence is 13 residues long. The V end was cut by 7 bases, the J end by 1 base, with 7 bases between. CDR3 nucleotides: TGTGCCAGCATTTCCCAGAACACCGGGGAGCTGTTTTTT. The encoded protein is CASISQNTGELFF.

This clone occurred once. The chain is built from TRBV28 and TRBJ1-1; 9 bases are shared with TRBD1. The CDR3 is made up of 16 amino acids. Germline-derived CDR1 and CDR2 are MDHEN and SYDVKM. Trimming took 5 bases from V and 0 from J; bases not matched to a gene: 7. The CDR3 here is CASSPTGGSMNTEAFF. The CDR3 DNA is TGTGCCAGCAGTCCAACAGGGGGCTCTATGAACACTGAAGCTTTCTTT. Variable domain in full (rest from reference TRBV28 and TRBJ1-1): DVKVTQSSRYLVKRTGEKVFLECVQDMDHENMFWYRQDPGLGLRLIYFSYDVKMKEKGDIPEGYSVSREKKERFSLILESASTNQTSMYLCASSPTGGSMNTEAFFGQGTRLTVV.

The rearrangement joins TRBV5-1 to TRBJ2-7, with 12 bases identical to TRBD1. Germline assignment: CDR1 SGHRS and CDR2 YFSETQ. V lost 0 bases and J lost 2; bases outside the gene matches: 3. This CDR3 is 16 amino acids long. CDR3 loop: CASSLAGQGAPYEQYF. For the CDR3, the DNA is TGCGCCAGCAGCTTGGCGGGACAGGGGGCCCCCTACGAGCAGTACTTC.

This chain uses TRBV5-4 with TRBJ2-1, with 9 bases fitting TRBD1. V lost 2 bases to trimming and J lost 2 bases; unmatched junction nucleotides: 2. This CDR3 is 15 amino acids long. Germline V gene sequence: CDR1 SGHNT, CDR2 YYREEE (reference sequence). The CDR3 region has the DNA TGTGCCAGCAGCTTTCGACAGGGGGCCTACAATGAGCAGTTCTTC. Protein product: CASSFRQGAYNEQFF.

This clone appeared a single time. CDR3 in amino acids: CASSPRQGDTEAFF. CDR3 sequence (DNA): TGTGCCAGCAGCCCAAGACAGGGGGACACTGAAGCTTTCTTT. The chain employs TRBV7-2 and TRBJ1-1; 9 bases match TRBD1. CDR1 is SGHTA and CDR2 is FQGNSA in the germline V gene. This CDR3 has 14 amino acids. The trim removed 5 bases at V and 3 bases at J, leaving 4 bases unmatched.

The chain joins TRBV28 to TRBJ1-6; 7 bases align to TRBD1. CDR3 size: 14 residues. V lost 7 bases, J lost 9 bases, and 9 bases stayed unmatched. Germline-derived CDR1 and CDR2 are MDHEN and SYDVKM. CDR3 amino acids: CASKPGQRSSPLHF. The CDR3 DNA follows: TGTGCCAGCAAACCGGGACAGAGATCTTCACCCCTCCACTTT.

This clone was seen more than once but under ten times. The chain joins TRBV5-1 to TRBJ2-1, with 9 bases matching TRBD1. Germline V gives CDR1 SGHRS, CDR2 YFSETQ. The trim removed 3 bases at V and 2 bases at J, leaving 9 bases unmatched. The CDR3 consists of 17 residues. The CDR3 here is CASSSLTGGRTYNEQFF. The CDR3 DNA follows: TGCGCCAGCAGCTCTCTGACAGGGGGTCGCACCTACAATGAGCAGTTCTTC.

In regard to this clone: One end of the junction is discordant with germline, which a read error may explain. The rearrangement links TRBV9 to TRBJ2-6; maybe TRBD1 (6 bases). This CDR3 has 12 residues. Per germline, CDR1 SGDLS and CDR2 YYNGEE. For the CDR3, the DNA is TGTGCCAGCAGCCCTCACACAGGGCCCTTAGCTTTC. Its translation is CASSPHTGPLAF.

This clone has more than one count but fewer than ten. The V call is TRBV29-1, the J call TRBJ1-1; tentatively, D is TRBD1 (5 bases). CDR1 is SQVTM and CDR2 is ANQGSEA in the germline V gene. The CDR3 totals 12 residues. V shed 4 bases and J shed 4 bases, with 10 bases lying between them. CDR3 region: CSVVGGSTEAFF. CDR3 bases: TGCAGCGTTGTGGGGGGTTCCACTGAAGCTTTCTTT.

The gene calls are TRBV7-2 and TRBJ1-1; 10 positions agree with TRBD1. Trimming took 5 bases from V and 5 from J; bases not matched to a gene: 8. Germline values: CDR1 SGHTA, CDR2 FQGNSA. The CDR3 has 15 residues. Here the CDR3 reads CASSPIRDRGTEAFF. CDR3 nucleotide sequence: TGTGCCAGCAGCCCTATCCGGGACAGGGGTACTGAAGCTTTCTTT.

CDR3 protein: CASSLVGGETNYGYTF. In DNA form, the CDR3 reads TGTGCCAGCAGCTTAGTGGGGGGGGAAACTAACTATGGCTACACCTTC. The gene calls are TRBV7-8 and TRBJ1-2, with D possibly TRBD1 on 5 matching bases. This CDR3 has 16 amino acids. Germline V lookup: CDR1 SGHVS, CDR2 FQNEAQ. Trimming took off 1 base at V and 0 bases at J, with 12 bases between the two ends.

V and J are TRBV18 and TRBJ2-5; TRBD1 might be the D (6 bases). In germline, CDR1 is KGHSH, CDR2 LQKENI. The germline V and J ends were trimmed by 2 bases and 2 bases, with 15 bases remaining between them. This CDR3 spans 16 amino acids. The CDR3 region has the DNA TGTGCCAGCTCACCAACCGTCCGACAGGTTCAAGAGACCCAGTACTTC. The encoded protein is CASSPTVRQVQETQYF.

The chain employs TRBV6-9 and TRBJ1-2, with D possibly matching TRBD1 (5 bases). V lost 1 base, J lost 6 bases, and 12 bases lay in between. Germline CDR1 MNHGY, CDR2 SVAAGI. This CDR3 is 14 amino acids long. The CDR3 reads CASSYWRGEDGYTF. DNA of the CDR3: TGTGCCAGCAGTTATTGGAGGGGTGAGGATGGCTACACCTTC.

The chain recombines TRBV30 with TRBJ1-2; a possible D gene is TRBD1 (6 bases). Trimming removed 1 base at V and 4 bases at J, with 10 bases between. Germline assignment: CDR1 GTSNPN and CDR2 SVGIG (reference sequence). CDR3 length: 13 residues. The CDR3 spells CAWSAGVGYGYTF. The CDR3 coding sequence is TGTGCCTGGAGTGCAGGGGTTGGCTATGGCTACACCTTC.

This clone appeared once. The chain recombines TRBV4-3 with TRBJ2-2; TRBD1 might be the D (6 bases). The CDR3 runs 14 residues. Trimming took 4 bases from V and 3 from J, leaving 9 bases between them. Germline V lookup: CDR1 LGHNA, CDR2 YSLEER. CDR3 in DNA: TGCGCCAGCAGCCCCAGGGGATACACCGGGGAGCTGTTTTTT. As protein: CASSPRGYTGELFF.

This chain uses TRBV28 with TRBJ1-2; a possible D gene is TRBD1 (5 bases). Germline CDR1 is MDHEN and CDR2 is SYDVKM. V was pared by 6 bases and J by 4 bases, with 9 bases between. This CDR3 region has 12 residues. For the CDR3, the DNA is TGTGCCAGCAGACAGGATCCCTATGGCTACACCTTC. Translation: CASRQDPYGYTF.

The V and J genes are TRBV28 and TRBJ2-7; D possibly corresponds to TRBD1 (6 bases). Per the germline V gene, CDR1 is MDHEN and CDR2 is SYDVKM. This CDR3 comprises 14 residues. V shed 5 bases and J shed 12 bases, with 23 bases lying between them. The DNA of the CDR3 is TGTGCCAGCAGTCCCCCCCTCGGACAGACCACTGGGTACTTC. It codes for CASSPPLGQTTGYF.

The chain combines TRBV28 with TRBJ1-2; D remains unclear. This CDR3 region has 13 residues. The V and J ends lost 7 bases and 4 bases respectively, with 13 bases between them. CDR1 and CDR2 from the germline V gene are MDHEN and SYDVKM. In DNA form, the CDR3 reads TGTGCCAGCACACAGTGGTCGGTCTATGGCTACACCTTC. Protein sequence: CASTQWSVYGYTF.

V usage is TRBV21-1 and J usage is TRBJ2-5; the D call in the table, TRBD1, was not verified against the DNA. TRBV21-1 is a documented pseudogene. The CDR3 consists of 16 residues. CDR3 protein: CASSKFRDRAKETQYF. Here the CDR3 DNA reads TGTGCCAGCAGCAAGTTCCGGGACAGGGCAAAAGAGACCCAGTACTTC.

The rearrangement uses TRBV28 and TRBJ1-2, with TRBD1 identical over 9 bases. Per the germline V gene, CDR1 is MDHEN and CDR2 is SYDVKM. CDR3 size: 14 residues. Trimming took 2 bases from V and 5 from J; bases not matched to a gene: 3. DNA for the CDR3: TGTGCCAGCAGTTTAGGGACAGGGTCATATGGCTACACCTTC. Translating it yields CASSLGTGSYGYTF.

Here the CDR3 DNA reads TGCAGCGTTCAACTAGCGGGAGGGCCATGGAGAACAGATACGCAGTATTTT. Protein sequence: CSVQLAGGPWRTDTQYF. This chain uses TRBV29-1 with TRBJ2-3, with TRBD2 identical over 13 bases. With 5 bases clipped from V and 3 bases from J, the junction kept 11 bases outside the gene matches. The germline gives CDR1 SQVTM, CDR2 ANQGSEA. The CDR3 is 17 amino acids.

The chain combines TRBV6-5 with TRBJ1-2; maybe TRBD1 (5 bases). This CDR3 has 14 residues. Germline values: CDR1 MNHEY, CDR2 SVGAGI. The V gene lost 7 bases and the J gene lost 3 bases, with 15 bases spanning the gap. The CDR3 spells CASTAHRWDYGYTF. CDR3 nucleotide sequence: TGTGCCAGCACCGCCCACAGGTGGGACTATGGCTACACCTTC.

The J gene is TRBJ1-2, the V gene TRBV2; no definite D call. Germline V gene lookup returns CDR1 SNHLY and CDR2 FYNNEI. CDR3 size: 15 residues. The V gene lost 2 bases and the J gene lost 8 bases, with 18 bases spanning the gap. The CDR3 reads CASSEFLSAGGGYTF. For the CDR3, the DNA is TGTGCCAGCAGTGAATTCCTTTCTGCCGGAGGAGGCTACACCTTC.